This T cell receptor (beta chain) was retrieved from a study of OX40 agonist ivuxolimab in advanced cancers. The repertoire was sequenced with immunoSEQ multiplex PCR; TCRdb's copy has only in-frame clones and lacks some. The data hold tens of thousands of clones, with approximately 90% observed a single time. The J segment lost 8 bases and the V segment lost 10 bases, leaving 14 bases of the junction unmatched. The germline V gene has CDR1 SEHNR and CDR2 FQNEAQ (reference sequence). The CDR3 length is 15 residues. This rearrangement joins TRBV7-9 to TRBJ2-1, with 10 bases aligning to TRBD2. This clonotype originated in an adult with an advanced solid tumor such as melanoma, head and neck, liver or kidney cancer. The source was CD4+ or CD8+ T cells sorted from blood, collected in a trial of the OX40 agonist ivuxolimab. CDR3 bases: TGTGCCACCCCCTCCGCTAGCGGGAGAAAGGATGAGCAGTTCTTC. This gives the protein CATPSASGRKDEQFF.